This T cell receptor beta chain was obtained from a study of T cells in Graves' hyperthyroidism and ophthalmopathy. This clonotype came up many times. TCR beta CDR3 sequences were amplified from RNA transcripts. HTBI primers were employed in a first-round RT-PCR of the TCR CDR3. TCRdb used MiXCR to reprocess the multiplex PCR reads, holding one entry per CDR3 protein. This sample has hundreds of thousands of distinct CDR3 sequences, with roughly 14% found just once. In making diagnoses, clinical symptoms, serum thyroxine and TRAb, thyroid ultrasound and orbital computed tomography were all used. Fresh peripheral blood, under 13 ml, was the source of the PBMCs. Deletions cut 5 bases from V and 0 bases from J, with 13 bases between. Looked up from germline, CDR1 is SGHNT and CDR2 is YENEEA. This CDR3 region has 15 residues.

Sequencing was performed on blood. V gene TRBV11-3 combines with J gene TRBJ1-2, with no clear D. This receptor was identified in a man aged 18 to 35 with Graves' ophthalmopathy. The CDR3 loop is CASSPGLGSNYGYTF. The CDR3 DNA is TGTGCCAGCAGCCCAGGTCTGGGCTCTAACTATGGCTACACCTTC.